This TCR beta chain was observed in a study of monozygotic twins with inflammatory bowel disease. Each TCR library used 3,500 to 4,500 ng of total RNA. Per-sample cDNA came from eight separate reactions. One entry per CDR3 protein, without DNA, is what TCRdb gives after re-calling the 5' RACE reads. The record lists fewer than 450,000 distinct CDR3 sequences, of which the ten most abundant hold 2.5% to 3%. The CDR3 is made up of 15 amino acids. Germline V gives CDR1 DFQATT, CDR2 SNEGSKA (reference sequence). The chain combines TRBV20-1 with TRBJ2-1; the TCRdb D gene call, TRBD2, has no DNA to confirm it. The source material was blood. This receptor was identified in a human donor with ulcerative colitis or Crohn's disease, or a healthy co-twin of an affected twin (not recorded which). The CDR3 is CSANGGSQLYNEQFF.